This T cell receptor (beta chain) comes out of a study of blood T cells in healthy people across ages. Study context: About one barcoded beta molecule per two T cells came from capture by template switching.

It was with a sample-barcoded 5' primer and a J-beta primer mix that a second PCR of roughly 7 to 12 cycles was run. TCRdb fed the 5' RACE reads into MiXCR, producing one record per CDR3 protein. This repertoire shows 760,000 or so distinct CDR3 sequences, 20% to 25% found once; its top ten account for 8% to 10%. This CDR3 comprises 15 residues. From germline, CDR1 is SEHNR and CDR2 FQNEAQ (reference sequence). The V gene lost 5 bases and the J gene lost 5 bases, with 16 bases spanning the gap. The same data also went into a second study, on T cells of mothers and their children. According to that study: Addition of sample barcodes and 2-4 random nucleotides occurred through the M1S primer of the second PCR. Every mother supplied over 9 million TCR beta CDR3 reads and every child approximately 2.8 million. There were no persistent microchimeric T cell clones detected.

The chain couples TRBV7-9 to TRBJ2-1; TRBD2 might be the D (6 bases). Source material: blood. The sequence came from a boy aged 5-17 years in good health. DNA of the CDR3: TGTGCCAGCAGCGAAGGTGCTAGCGCCAACAATGAGCAGTTCTTC. This codes for CASSEGASANNEQFF.